These 20 T cell receptor beta chains came from one sample sequenced in a study of PD-L1 blockade in urothelial cancer. Sequencing was performed with immunoSEQ multiplex PCR; in TCRdb, only in-frame clones are kept and a portion is missing. The table includes about 51,000 clones, approximately 84% detected once. The sequences come from PBMCs, collected around atezolizumab (anti-PD-L1) treatment. These receptors were obtained from a man aged 55 to 70 with urothelial cancer.

V and J are TRBV2 and TRBJ2-3; 8 bases map to TRBD2. With 4 bases clipped from V and 2 bases from J, the junction kept 11 bases outside the gene matches. The CDR3 runs to 17 residues. Germline V gene lookup returns CDR1 SNHLY and CDR2 FYNNEI. CDR3 protein: CASSVMSSGSFTDTQYF. CDR3 DNA: TGTGCCAGCAGTGTTATGTCTAGCGGGTCTTTCACAGATACGCAGTATTTT.

The chain employs TRBV6-1 and TRBJ2-7; weak D call: TRBD2 (5 bases). Germline CDR1 reads MNHNS; CDR2 reads SASEGT. V lost 8 bases and J lost 2, with 19 bases in between. This CDR3 is 15 amino acids long. CDR3 coding DNA: TGTGCCAGCGTTCTGGGAGCTTTAATGACCTACGAGCAGTACTTC. Protein product: CASVLGALMTYEQYF.

The chain joins TRBV5-1 to TRBJ1-4; D unclear. V was clipped by 0 bases and J by 5 bases, with 5 bases between them. Germline assignment: CDR1 SGHRS and CDR2 YFSETQ. The CDR3 consists of 13 residues. The CDR3 sequence is CASSLVMNEKLFF. The CDR3 DNA follows: TGCGCCAGCAGCTTGGTAATGAATGAAAAACTGTTTTTT.

The chain recombines TRBV4-1 with TRBJ1-5; D may be TRBD1 (6 bases). Germline V CDR1 and CDR2: MGHRA, YSYEKL. The CDR3 has 17 amino acids. V was cut by 1 base and J by 2 bases, with 15 bases left in between. CDR3 sequence (DNA): TGCGCCAGCAGCCAAGCCCCAGGGGCGGATGGCAATCAGCCCCAGCATTTT. Residues: CASSQAPGADGNQPQHF.

The J gene is TRBJ2-5, the V gene TRBV7-2, with TRBD1 identical over 10 bases. Germline V gene lookup returns CDR1 SGHTA and CDR2 FQGNSA. CDR3 length: 18 residues. V shed 2 bases and J 2 bases; nucleotides not matched to a gene: 11. The CDR3 loop is CASSLSLTGQGRQETQYF. The DNA for the CDR3 is TGTGCCAGCAGCTTATCACTGACGGGACAGGGGAGACAAGAGACCCAGTACTTC.

This clone was counted a single time. V gene TRBV2 combines with J gene TRBJ2-7, with unresolved D. This CDR3 contains 12 residues. V was pared by 4 bases and J by 6 bases, with 10 bases between. CDR1 and CDR2 (germline): SNHLY, FYNNEI. CDR3: CASSVSPGEQYF. The CDR3 nucleotides are TGTGCCAGCAGTGTGAGTCCGGGCGAGCAGTACTTC. The full variable domain, in which reference TRBV2 and TRBJ2-7 provide the parts outside the CDR3, is EPEVTQTPSHQVTQMGQEVILRCVPISNHLYFYWYRQILGQKVEFLVSFYNNEISEKSEIFDDQFSVERPDGSNFTLKIRSTKLEDSAMYFCASSVSPGEQYFGPGTRLTVT.

This chain uses TRBV30 with TRBJ1-2; D is unclear. Germline CDR1 GTSNPN, CDR2 SVGIG (reference sequence). V dropped 5 bases and J dropped 2 bases, with 21 bases sitting between them. This CDR3 spans 16 amino acids. CDR3 protein: CAWAGPMGRQNYGYTF. The CDR3 DNA sequence: TGTGCCTGGGCGGGCCCCATGGGCAGGCAGAACTATGGCTACACCTTC.

V and J are TRBV23-1 and TRBJ2-2; 7 bases fit TRBD1. TRBV23-1 has ORF status, its function being uncertain. V shed 0 bases and J 4 bases; nucleotides not matched to a gene: 8. This CDR3 spans 17 amino acids. The CDR3 sequence: CASSQSRQGVGTGELFF. The CDR3 DNA is TGCGCCAGCAGTCAATCTCGACAGGGAGTTGGCACCGGGGAGCTGTTTTTT.

The genes are TRBV10-3 and TRBJ1-2; D is unclear. Trimming left V 6 bases short and J 3 bases short, with 14 bases between. The CDR3 totals 14 residues. The V gene's germline CDR1 is ENHRY and CDR2 SYGVKD. The CDR3 coding sequence is TGTGCCATCAGGGTTGAAGGAGGATACTATGGCTACACCTTC. This codes for CAIRVEGGYYGYTF.

This clone was seen just once. The V and J genes are TRBV5-3 and TRBJ2-1, with D possibly TRBD2 on 5 matching bases. TRBV5-3 is an open reading frame whose function is uncertain. CDR3 size: 14 residues. V was shortened by 2 bases and J by 6 bases, with 12 bases between the two germline ends. The CDR3 sequence is CARSFVLVFNEQFF. In DNA form, the CDR3 reads TGTGCCAGAAGCTTCGTACTAGTTTTCAATGAGCAGTTCTTC.

This clone was recorded once. The chain links TRBV7-2 to TRBJ2-3; 10 bases match TRBD2. Trimming cost V 4 bases and J 1 base; bases outside gene matches: 5. CDR3 length equals 16 residues. CDR1 is SGHTA, CDR2 FQGNSA, per germline. The CDR3 bases are TGTGCCAGCAGCTCAAAGACTAGCGGGCGCACAGATACGCAGTATTTT. Translating it yields CASSSKTSGRTDTQYF.

The rearrangement uses TRBV5-1 and TRBJ1-5; 7 nucleotides line up with TRBD1. The ends lost 5 bases at V and 4 bases at J; junction bases unmatched: 9. The CDR3 runs 15 residues. Looked up from germline, CDR1 is SGHRS and CDR2 is YFSETQ. The DNA of the CDR3 is TGCGCCAGCAGGGCTACCGGGACAGAGAATCAGCCCCAGCATTTT. Amino acids: CASRATGTENQPQHF.

J is TRBJ2-6 and V is TRBV6-4, with 7 bases that match TRBD1. This CDR3 contains 16 residues. The J segment lost 2 bases and the V segment lost 5 bases, leaving 6 bases of the junction unmatched. CDR1 is MRHNA and CDR2 is SNTAGT in the germline V gene. DNA for the CDR3: TGTGCCAGCAGTAAGGGGACAGCCCCTGGGGCCAACGTCCTGACTTTC. Protein sequence: CASSKGTAPGANVLTF.

The gene calls are TRBV11-2 and TRBJ1-4, with 7 bases fitting TRBD1. Germline V CDR1 and CDR2: SGHAT, FQNNGV. The CDR3 loop spans 17 amino acids. V was pared by 2 bases and J by 6 bases, with 12 bases of the junction left unmatched. Written as DNA, the CDR3 is TGTGCCAGCAGCTTATGGGGGCGTAGGGGGCGAGATGAAAAACTGTTTTTT. Its translation: CASSLWGRRGRDEKLFF.

The gene calls are TRBV28 and TRBJ2-7; no clear D gene. The V end was cut by 1 base, the J end by 4 bases, with 5 bases between. This CDR3 is 12 amino acids long. Germline V lookup: CDR1 MDHEN, CDR2 SYDVKM. The CDR3 DNA is TGTGCCAGCAGTTTATTAGCATACGAGCAGTACTTC. The encoded protein is CASSLLAYEQYF.

This chain uses TRBV5-1 with TRBJ2-3; 8 bases are shared with TRBD2. CDR3 length: 17 residues. Germline CDR1 SGHRS, CDR2 YFSETQ. V lost 2 bases, J lost 4 bases, and 12 bases stayed unmatched. The CDR3 bases are TGCGCCAGCAGCTTCCTCGCTGAGCGGGAGTTAGCAGATACGCAGTATTTT. It is translated as CASSFLAERELADTQYF.

This chain joins TRBV6-5 and TRBJ1-6; D unresolved. The CDR3 has 14 amino acids. Germline assignment: CDR1 MNHEY and CDR2 SVGAGI. V lost 6 bases and J lost 0, with 6 bases in between. The CDR3 loop is CASRKSSYNSPLHF. The CDR3 nucleotides are TGTGCCAGCAGGAAGAGCTCCTATAATTCACCCCTCCACTTT.

The table lists this clone with a count of one. This rearrangement joins TRBV9 to TRBJ2-7; 10 bases match TRBD1. Per germline, CDR1 SGDLS and CDR2 YYNGEE. The CDR3 runs 15 residues. V gave up 3 bases and J gave up 5 bases; unmatched junction bases: 8. The CDR3 DNA reads TGTGCCAGCAGCGGACCGACAGGGGGCGGCGACGAGCAGTACTTC. Residues: CASSGPTGGGDEQYF.

The V and J genes are TRBV27 and TRBJ1-5; a weak D match, TRBD1 (6 bases). Germline CDR1 MNHEY, CDR2 SMNVEV (reference sequence). The CDR3 contains 14 residues. Trimming removed 5 bases at V and 5 bases at J, with 13 bases between. CDR3 in amino acids: CASSVQGPHQPQHF. The DNA for the CDR3 is TGTGCCAGCAGTGTACAGGGCCCCCATCAGCCCCAGCATTTT.

This rearrangement joins TRBV7-6 to TRBJ1-3, with D possibly being TRBD1 (6 bases). Germline V CDR1 and CDR2: SGHVS, FNYEAQ. This CDR3 has 17 amino acids. V was clipped by 1 base and J by 4 bases, with 17 bases between them. Written as DNA, the CDR3 is TGTGCCAGCAGCTTAGAGACCCGCGACAGGCGGGGAAACACCATATATTTT. Protein product: CASSLETRDRRGNTIYF.